Shown below are 17 T cell receptor beta chains from a single sample sequenced in a study of long-term antiretroviral therapy in people with HIV. Assay version v3.0 of immunoSEQ was used, and it was run at survey level. The method was immunoSEQ multiplex PCR; TCRdb's version includes in-frame clones alone and lacks a portion of them. Found here are 34,000 or so clones, approximately 80% of them singletons; the top ten hold around 6.1%. Material: unsorted PBMCs, obtained 0.6 years after starting antiretroviral therapy. The receptors were gathered from a man younger than 35 with HIV.

The chain uses TRBV28 and TRBJ2-2; D ambiguous. This CDR3 region has 14 residues. Per the germline V gene, CDR1 is MDHEN and CDR2 is SYDVKM. With 5 bases removed from V and 7 bases from J, the gap between germline ends came to 14 bases. The CDR3 region is CASSALGIRGELFF. The CDR3 DNA reads as TGTGCCAGCAGTGCTCTGGGTATACGCGGGGAGCTGTTTTTT. The complete variable domain, with remaining parts taken from reference TRBV28 and TRBJ2-2, reads DVKVTQSSRYLVKRTGEKVFLECVQDMDHENMFWYRQDPGLGLRLIYFSYDVKMKEKGDIPEGYSVSREKKERFSLILESASTNQTSMYLCASSALGIRGELFFGEGSRLTVL.

The CDR3, as DNA: TGTGCCAGCAGTTTTTCTGGCAGGGAGGCTCTCTCTGGGGCCAACGTCCTGACTTTC. This sequence encodes CASSFSGREALSGANVLTF. The chain combines TRBV27 with TRBJ2-6; D is possibly TRBD2 (6 bases). Germline assignment: CDR1 MNHEY and CDR2 SMNVEV (reference sequence). There are 19 residues in the CDR3. V lost 3 bases, J lost 0 bases, and 18 bases lay in between.

The rearrangement uses TRBV5-6 and TRBJ2-7, with a weak D call TRBD1 (5 bases). The CDR3 consists of 12 residues. The V gene lost 1 base and the J gene lost 4 bases, with 6 bases spanning the gap. Germline V lookup: CDR1 SGHDT, CDR2 YYEEEE. DNA for the CDR3: TGTGCCAGCAGCTTGCAGGGTTACGAGCAGTACTTC. Encoded protein: CASSLQGYEQYF.

The chain uses TRBV28 and TRBJ1-3; D is ambiguous. Germline CDR1 and CDR2: MDHEN and SYDVKM. Trimming took off 1 base at V and 0 bases at J, with 7 bases between the two ends. The CDR3 has 15 amino acids. DNA for the CDR3: TGTGCCAGCAGTTTATTAGACCGCTCTGGAAACACCATATATTTT. Translation: CASSLLDRSGNTIYF.

This rearrangement joins TRBV20-1 to TRBJ2-7; D ambiguous. Trimming stripped 3 bases from V and 3 bases from J, with 6 bases between. This CDR3 is built from 11 residues. CDR1 and CDR2 from the germline V gene are DFQATT and SNEGSKA (reference sequence). In DNA, the CDR3 is TGCAGTGCTAGTGAACTCTACGAGCAGTACTTC. It encodes CSASELYEQYF.

J is TRBJ1-5 and V is TRBV21-1. TRBV21-1 is recorded as a pseudogene. CDR3 length: 18 residues. The CDR3 DNA reads as TGTGCCAGCAGCAAATCCGCCGGGGGAGGGGGGAACAATCAGCCCCAGCATTTT. It codes for CASSKSAGGGGNNQPQHF.

The rearrangement joins TRBV28 to TRBJ2-2; no firm D call. V was trimmed by 7 bases and J by 0 bases, leaving 9 bases between them. CDR1 MDHEN and CDR2 SYDVKM come from the germline V gene. The CDR3 runs 14 residues. Written as DNA, the CDR3 is TGTGCCAGCACCGAACGACCGAACACCGGGGAGCTGTTTTTT. As protein: CASTERPNTGELFF.

The J gene is TRBJ1-4, the V gene TRBV28; unclear D gene. V was clipped by 7 bases and J by 0 bases, with 12 bases between them. The CDR3 is 15 residues long. Germline CDR1 MDHEN, CDR2 SYDVKM. This chain's CDR3 is CASTSADATNEKLFF. CDR3 sequence (DNA): TGTGCCAGCACTTCTGCCGACGCAACTAATGAAAAACTGTTTTTT.

The J gene is TRBJ2-1, the V gene TRBV5-1, with TRBD2 matching over 9 bases. The V gene end was trimmed by 4 bases and the J gene end by 1 base; junction bases not matched to a gene: 6. CDR1 is SGHRS and CDR2 is YFSETQ in the germline V gene. The CDR3 is made up of 16 amino acids. The CDR3 DNA sequence: TGCGCCAGCAGCCCGGGGGCGGGAGGGTCCTACAATGAGCAGTTCTTC. Its translation is CASSPGAGGSYNEQFF.

The gene calls are TRBV2 and TRBJ1-1, with TRBD1 as a possible D gene (6 bases). With 6 bases removed from V and 4 bases from J, the gap between germline ends came to 12 bases. This CDR3 spans 13 amino acids. Germline CDR1 and CDR2: SNHLY and FYNNEI. The CDR3 region is CASRTGIGTEAFF. The CDR3 DNA reads TGTGCCAGCAGAACAGGGATAGGCACTGAAGCTTTCTTT.

The table lists this clone with a count of one. The J gene is TRBJ2-6, the V gene TRBV25-1; the D is unclear. The CDR3 totals 14 residues. Germline V CDR1 and CDR2: MGHDK, SYGVNS. V lost 4 bases and J 0 bases, leaving 4 bases between the germline ends. Here the CDR3 reads CASSGPSGANVLTF. The CDR3 DNA sequence: TGTGCCAGCAGTGGGCCCTCTGGGGCCAACGTCCTGACTTTC.

The chain has TRBV5-4 and TRBJ2-3; D ambiguous. CDR3 size: 14 residues. V was clipped by 0 bases and J by 1 base, with 6 bases between them. Germline CDR1 SGHNT, CDR2 YYREEE (reference sequence). The CDR3 is CASSLEQRTDTQYF. DNA for the CDR3: TGTGCCAGCAGCTTGGAGCAGCGCACAGATACGCAGTATTTT. Drawing the rest from reference TRBV5-4 and TRBJ2-3, the complete variable domain is ETGVTQSPTHLIKTRGQQVTLRCSSQSGHNTVSWYQQALGQGPQFIFQYYREEENGRGNFPPRFSGLQFPNYSSELNVNALELDDSALYLCASSLEQRTDTQYFGPGTRLTVL.

CDR3 sequence reads: CASSFPRGAAYNEQFF. The CDR3 DNA follows: TGTGCCAGCAGTTTCCCCCGGGGGGCTGCGTACAATGAGCAGTTCTTC. V gene TRBV27 combines with J gene TRBJ2-1; tentatively, D is TRBD2 (7 bases). V lost 3 bases and J 4 bases, leaving 16 bases between the germline ends. The V gene's germline CDR1 is MNHEY and CDR2 SMNVEV (reference sequence). The CDR3 loop spans 16 amino acids.

The chain couples TRBV7-9 to TRBJ2-1; D ambiguous. Germline assignment: CDR1 SEHNR and CDR2 FQNEAQ (reference sequence). This CDR3 comprises 13 residues. Trimming removed 10 bases from V and 5 bases from J, with 15 bases in between. The CDR3 region has the DNA TGTGCCACCATCGAGATGGGCGACAATGAGCAGTTCTTC. Its translation: CATIEMGDNEQFF.

The J gene is TRBJ1-2, the V gene TRBV7-9, with 9 bases aligning to TRBD1. With V trimmed by 3 bases and J by 4 bases, 6 bases remained unmatched. The germline CDR1 and CDR2 sequences are SEHNR and FQNEAQ (reference sequence). The CDR3 loop spans 15 amino acids. This chain's CDR3 is CASSLGGTGPYGYTF. The CDR3 nucleotides read TGTGCCAGCAGCTTGGGCGGGACAGGGCCCTATGGCTACACCTTC.

This chain links TRBV7-8 with TRBJ2-7; 10 bases match TRBD2. J lost 4 bases, V lost 5 bases, and 17 bases had no gene match. Germline V gives CDR1 SGHVS, CDR2 FQNEAQ. This CDR3 spans 18 amino acids. The CDR3 loop is CASSPDPSGRDLFYEQYF. The CDR3 coding sequence is TGTGCCAGCAGCCCCGACCCTAGCGGGAGAGATCTTTTTTACGAGCAGTACTTC.

The chain uses TRBV29-1 and TRBJ2-4; D is unresolved. CDR1 SQVTM and CDR2 ANQGSEA come from the germline V gene. CDR3 length: 15 amino acids. V was trimmed by 4 bases and J by 1 base, leaving 14 bases between them. CDR3 DNA: TGCAGCGTTGTCTATGGGCCTAGTGCCAAAAACATTCAGTACTTC. It encodes CSVVYGPSAKNIQYF.